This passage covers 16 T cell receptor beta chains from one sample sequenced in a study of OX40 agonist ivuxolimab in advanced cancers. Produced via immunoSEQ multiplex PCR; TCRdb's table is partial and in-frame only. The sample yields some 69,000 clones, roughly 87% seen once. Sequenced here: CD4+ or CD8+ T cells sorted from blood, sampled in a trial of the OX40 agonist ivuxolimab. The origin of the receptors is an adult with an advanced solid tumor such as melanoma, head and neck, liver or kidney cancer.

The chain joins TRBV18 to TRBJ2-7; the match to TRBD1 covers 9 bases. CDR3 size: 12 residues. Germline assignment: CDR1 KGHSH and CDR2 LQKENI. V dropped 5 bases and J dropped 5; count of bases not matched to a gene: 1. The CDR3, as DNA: TGTGCCAGCTCAGGGACAGGGAACGAGCAGTACTTC. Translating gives CASSGTGNEQYF.

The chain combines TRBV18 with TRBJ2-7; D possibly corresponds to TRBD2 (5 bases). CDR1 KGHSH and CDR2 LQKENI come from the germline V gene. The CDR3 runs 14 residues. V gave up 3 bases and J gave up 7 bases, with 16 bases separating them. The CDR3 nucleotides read TGTGCCAGCTCACCGGCTTCAGACTATTATGAGCAGTACTTC. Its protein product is CASSPASDYYEQYF.

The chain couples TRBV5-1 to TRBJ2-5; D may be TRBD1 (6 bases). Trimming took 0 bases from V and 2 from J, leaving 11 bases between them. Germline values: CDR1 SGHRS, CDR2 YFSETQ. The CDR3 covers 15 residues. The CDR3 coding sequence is TGCGCCAGCAGCTTGGCACAGGGCCCTCAAGAGACCCAGTACTTC. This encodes CASSLAQGPQETQYF.

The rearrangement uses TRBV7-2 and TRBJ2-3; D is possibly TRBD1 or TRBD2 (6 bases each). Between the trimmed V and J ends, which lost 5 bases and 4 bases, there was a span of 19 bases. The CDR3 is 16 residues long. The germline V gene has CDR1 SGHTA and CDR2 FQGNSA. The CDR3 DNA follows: TGTGCCAGCAGCCATGGGGGGCGGTCAGGGGCAGATACGCAGTATTTT. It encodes CASSHGGRSGADTQYF.

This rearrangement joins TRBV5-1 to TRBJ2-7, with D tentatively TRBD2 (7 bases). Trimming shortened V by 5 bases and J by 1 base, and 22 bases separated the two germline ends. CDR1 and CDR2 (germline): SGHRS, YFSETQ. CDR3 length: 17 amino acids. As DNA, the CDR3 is TGCGCCAGCAGGGGTTTTGCGGGGGCTACTGAATCCTACGAGCAGTACTTC. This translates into CASRGFAGATESYEQYF.

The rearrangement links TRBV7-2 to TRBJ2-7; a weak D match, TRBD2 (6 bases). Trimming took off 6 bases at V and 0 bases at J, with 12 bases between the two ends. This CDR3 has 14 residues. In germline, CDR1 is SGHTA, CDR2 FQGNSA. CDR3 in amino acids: CASRRAGSSYEQYF. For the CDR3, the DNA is TGTGCCAGCAGGAGGGCGGGATCCTCCTACGAGCAGTACTTC.

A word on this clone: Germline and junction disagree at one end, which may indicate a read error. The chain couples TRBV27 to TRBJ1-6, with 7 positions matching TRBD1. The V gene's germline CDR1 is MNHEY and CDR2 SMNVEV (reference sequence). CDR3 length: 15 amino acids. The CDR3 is CASSISRDSVSPLHF. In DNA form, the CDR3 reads TGTGCCAGCAGTATATCCCGGGACAGCGTTTCCCCCCTCCACTTT.

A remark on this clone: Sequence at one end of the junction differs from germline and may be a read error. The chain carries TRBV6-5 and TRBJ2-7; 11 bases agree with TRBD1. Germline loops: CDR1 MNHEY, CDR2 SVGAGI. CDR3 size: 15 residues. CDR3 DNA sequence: TGTGCCAGCAGCTACTCCGGGACAGGGGGCTACGAGCAGTACTTC. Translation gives CASSYSGTGGYEQYF.

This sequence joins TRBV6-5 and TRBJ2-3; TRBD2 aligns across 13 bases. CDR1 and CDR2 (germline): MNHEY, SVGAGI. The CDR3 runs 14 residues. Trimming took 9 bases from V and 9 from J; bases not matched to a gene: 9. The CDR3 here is CASKTSGRAETQYF. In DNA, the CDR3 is TGTGCCAGTAAAACTAGCGGGAGGGCTGAAACGCAGTATTTT.

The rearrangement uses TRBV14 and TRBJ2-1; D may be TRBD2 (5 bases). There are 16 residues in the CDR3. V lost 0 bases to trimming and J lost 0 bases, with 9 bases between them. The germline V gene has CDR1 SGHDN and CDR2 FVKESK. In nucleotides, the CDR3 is TGTGCCAGCAGCCAAGATATAGGGAGCTCCTACAATGAGCAGTTCTTC. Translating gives CASSQDIGSSYNEQFF.

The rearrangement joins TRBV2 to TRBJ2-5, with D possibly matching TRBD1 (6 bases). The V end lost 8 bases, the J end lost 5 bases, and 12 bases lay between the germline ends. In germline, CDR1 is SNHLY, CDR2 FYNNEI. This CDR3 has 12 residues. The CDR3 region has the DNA TGTGCCAGCGGCCAAACAGGGGAGACCCAGTACTTC. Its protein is CASGQTGETQYF.

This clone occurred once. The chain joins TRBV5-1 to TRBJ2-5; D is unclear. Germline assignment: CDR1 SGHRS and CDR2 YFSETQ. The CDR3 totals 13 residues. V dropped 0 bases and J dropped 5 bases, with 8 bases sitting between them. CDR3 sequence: CASSLEAPETQYF. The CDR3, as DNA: TGCGCCAGCAGCTTGGAAGCACCCGAGACCCAGTACTTC.

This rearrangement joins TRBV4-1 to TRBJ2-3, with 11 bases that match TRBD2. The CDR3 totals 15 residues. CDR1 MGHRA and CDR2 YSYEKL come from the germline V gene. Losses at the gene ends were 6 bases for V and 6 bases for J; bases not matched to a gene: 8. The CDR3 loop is CASRAGLAGYDTQYF. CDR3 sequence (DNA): TGCGCCAGCAGGGCTGGACTAGCGGGTTATGATACGCAGTATTTT.

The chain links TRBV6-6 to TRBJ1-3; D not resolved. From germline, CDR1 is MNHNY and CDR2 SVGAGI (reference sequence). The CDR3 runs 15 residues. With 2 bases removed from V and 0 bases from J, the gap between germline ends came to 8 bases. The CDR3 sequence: CASSYARLSGNTIYF. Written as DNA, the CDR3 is TGTGCCAGCAGTTACGCCAGGCTCTCTGGAAACACCATATATTTT.

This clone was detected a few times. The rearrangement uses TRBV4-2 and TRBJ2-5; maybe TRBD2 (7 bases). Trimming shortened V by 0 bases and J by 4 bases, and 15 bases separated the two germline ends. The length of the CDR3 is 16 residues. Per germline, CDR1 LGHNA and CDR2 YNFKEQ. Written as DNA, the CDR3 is TGTGCCAGCAGCCAAGATTTGGCTAGGGGGGGAGAGACCCAGTACTTC. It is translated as CASSQDLARGGETQYF.

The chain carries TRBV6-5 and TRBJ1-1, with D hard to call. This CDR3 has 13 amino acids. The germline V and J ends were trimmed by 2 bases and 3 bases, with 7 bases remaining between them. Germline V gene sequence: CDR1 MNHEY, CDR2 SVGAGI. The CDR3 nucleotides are TGTGCCAGCAGTTACCGGGGAGACACTGAAGCTTTCTTT. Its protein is CASSYRGDTEAFF.